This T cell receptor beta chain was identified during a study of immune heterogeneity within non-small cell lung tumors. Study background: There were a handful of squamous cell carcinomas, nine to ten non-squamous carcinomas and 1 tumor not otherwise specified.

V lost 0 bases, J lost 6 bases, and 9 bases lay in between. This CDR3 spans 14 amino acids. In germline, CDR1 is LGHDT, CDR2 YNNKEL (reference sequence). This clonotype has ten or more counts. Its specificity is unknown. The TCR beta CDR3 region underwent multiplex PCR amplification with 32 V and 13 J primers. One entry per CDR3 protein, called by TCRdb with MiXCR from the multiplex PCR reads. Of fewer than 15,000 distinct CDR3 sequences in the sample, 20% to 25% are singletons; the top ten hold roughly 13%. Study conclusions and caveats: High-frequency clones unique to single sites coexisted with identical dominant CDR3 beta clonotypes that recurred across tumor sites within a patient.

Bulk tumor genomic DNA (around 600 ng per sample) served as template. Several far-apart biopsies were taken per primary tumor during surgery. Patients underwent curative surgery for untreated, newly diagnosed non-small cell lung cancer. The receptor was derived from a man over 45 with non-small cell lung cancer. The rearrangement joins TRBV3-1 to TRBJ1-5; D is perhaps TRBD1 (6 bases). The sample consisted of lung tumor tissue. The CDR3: CASSQDSGAQPQHF. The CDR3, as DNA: TGTGCCAGCAGCCAAGATTCGGGGGCTCAGCCCCAGCATTTT.